This T cell receptor beta chain originates from a study of blood T cell repertoires in COVID-19. Study-wide background: The origin of the acute and convalescent COVID-19 samples was the United States, Italy and Spain.

Sequencing used immunoSEQ multiplex PCR; TCRdb keeps in-frame clones, though not all of them. The sample has about 130,000 clones; around 85% are singletons. With V trimmed by 7 bases and J by 1 base, 6 bases remained unmatched. Germline-derived CDR1 and CDR2 are SGHTA and FQGNSA. This CDR3 spans 16 amino acids. The sequenced sample was peripheral blood. The clonotype originates from a human donor in a cohort sampled during active COVID-19. The chain carries TRBV7-2 and TRBJ2-6; 8 bases match TRBD2. The CDR3 nucleotides read TGTGCCAGCACCCGGGGGGGAAAGTCTGGGGCCAACGTCCTGACTTTC. Protein: CASTRGGKSGANVLTF.